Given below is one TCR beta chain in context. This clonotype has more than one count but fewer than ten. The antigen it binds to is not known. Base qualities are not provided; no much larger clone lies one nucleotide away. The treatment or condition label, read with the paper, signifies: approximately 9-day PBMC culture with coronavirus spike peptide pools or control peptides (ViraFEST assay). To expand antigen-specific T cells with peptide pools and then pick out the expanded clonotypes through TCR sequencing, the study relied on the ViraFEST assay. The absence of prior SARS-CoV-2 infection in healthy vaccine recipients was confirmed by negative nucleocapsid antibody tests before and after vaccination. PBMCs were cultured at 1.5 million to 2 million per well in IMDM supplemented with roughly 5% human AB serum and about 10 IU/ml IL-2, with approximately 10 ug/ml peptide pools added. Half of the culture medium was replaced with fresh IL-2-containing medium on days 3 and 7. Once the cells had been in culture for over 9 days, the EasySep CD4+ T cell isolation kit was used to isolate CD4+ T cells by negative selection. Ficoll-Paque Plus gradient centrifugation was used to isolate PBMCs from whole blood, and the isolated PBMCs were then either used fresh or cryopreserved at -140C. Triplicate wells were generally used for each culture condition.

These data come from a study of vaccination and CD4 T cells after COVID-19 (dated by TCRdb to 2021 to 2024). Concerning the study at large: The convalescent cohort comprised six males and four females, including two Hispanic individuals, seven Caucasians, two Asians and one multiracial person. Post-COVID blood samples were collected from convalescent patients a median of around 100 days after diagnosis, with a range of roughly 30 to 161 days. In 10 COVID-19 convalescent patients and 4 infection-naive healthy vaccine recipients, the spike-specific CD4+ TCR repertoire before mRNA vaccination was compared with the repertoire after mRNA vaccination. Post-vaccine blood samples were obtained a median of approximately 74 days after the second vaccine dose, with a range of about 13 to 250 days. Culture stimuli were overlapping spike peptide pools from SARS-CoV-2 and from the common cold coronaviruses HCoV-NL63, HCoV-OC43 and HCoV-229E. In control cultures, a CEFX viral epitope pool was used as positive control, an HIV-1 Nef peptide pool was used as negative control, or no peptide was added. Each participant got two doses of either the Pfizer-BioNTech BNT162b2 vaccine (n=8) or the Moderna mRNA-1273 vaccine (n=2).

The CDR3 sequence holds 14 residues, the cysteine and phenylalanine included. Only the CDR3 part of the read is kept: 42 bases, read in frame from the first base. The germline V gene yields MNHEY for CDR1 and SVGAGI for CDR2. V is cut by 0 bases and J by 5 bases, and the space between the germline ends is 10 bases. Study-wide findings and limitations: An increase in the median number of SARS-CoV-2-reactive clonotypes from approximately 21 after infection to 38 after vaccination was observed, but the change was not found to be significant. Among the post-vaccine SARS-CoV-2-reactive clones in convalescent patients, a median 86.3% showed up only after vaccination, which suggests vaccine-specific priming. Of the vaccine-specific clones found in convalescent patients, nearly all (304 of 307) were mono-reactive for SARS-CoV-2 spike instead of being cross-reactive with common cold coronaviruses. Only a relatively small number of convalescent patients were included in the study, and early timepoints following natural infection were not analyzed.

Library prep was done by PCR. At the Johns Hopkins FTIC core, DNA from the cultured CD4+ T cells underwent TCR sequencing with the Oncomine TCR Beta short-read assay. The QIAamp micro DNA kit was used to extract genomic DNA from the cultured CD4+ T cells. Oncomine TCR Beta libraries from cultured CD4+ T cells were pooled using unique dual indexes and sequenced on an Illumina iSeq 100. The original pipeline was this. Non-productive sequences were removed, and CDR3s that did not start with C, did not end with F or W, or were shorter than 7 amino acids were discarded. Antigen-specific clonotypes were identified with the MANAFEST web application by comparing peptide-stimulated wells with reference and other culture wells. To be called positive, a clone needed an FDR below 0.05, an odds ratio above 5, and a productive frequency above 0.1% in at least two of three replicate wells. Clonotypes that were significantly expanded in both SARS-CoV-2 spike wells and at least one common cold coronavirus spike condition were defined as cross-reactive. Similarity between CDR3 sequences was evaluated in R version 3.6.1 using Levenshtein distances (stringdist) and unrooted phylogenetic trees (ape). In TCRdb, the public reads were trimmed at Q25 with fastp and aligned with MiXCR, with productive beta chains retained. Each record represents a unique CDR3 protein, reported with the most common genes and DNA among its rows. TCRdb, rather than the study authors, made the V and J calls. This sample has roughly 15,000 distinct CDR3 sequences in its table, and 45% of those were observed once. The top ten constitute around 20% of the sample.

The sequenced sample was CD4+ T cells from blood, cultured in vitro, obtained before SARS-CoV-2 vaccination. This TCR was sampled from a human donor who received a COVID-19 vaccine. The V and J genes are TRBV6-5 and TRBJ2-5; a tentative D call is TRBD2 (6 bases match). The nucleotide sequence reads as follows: TGTGCCAGCAGTTACTCGGGCGGAGGGGAGACCCAGTACTTC. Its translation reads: CASSYSGGGETQYF.